This TCR beta chain is drawn from a study of blood T cell repertoires in COVID-19. Study summary: COVID-19 samples, acute and convalescent, were from the United States, Italy and Spain. PBMCs, B-cell-depleted T cells, or T cells provided the cDNA or gDNA that made up the material.

Original handling: Amplification of reference gene primers provided the estimated nucleated cell counts. TCRdb's copy holds only in-frame clones and misses some; the assay was immunoSEQ multiplex PCR. That table gives V, J and clone size, and the DNA gave D and trimming. The sample holds roughly 300,000 clones, about 90% seen once. With V trimmed by 0 bases and J by 6 bases, 3 bases remained unmatched. Germline V gene lookup returns CDR1 SEHNR and CDR2 FQNEAQ (reference sequence). CDR3 size: 15 residues. The chain is built from TRBV7-9 and TRBJ2-1, with 9 positions matching TRBD1. The specimen sequenced was peripheral blood. This receptor was obtained from a man younger than 35 who had recovered from COVID-19. In DNA form, the CDR3 reads TGTGCCAGCAGCTTAGCCCTGGACAGGGGCAATGAGCAGTTCTTC. Amino acid sequence: CASSLALDRGNEQFF. Based on the CDR3 plus reference TRBV7-9 and TRBJ2-1, the full variable domain is DTGVSQNPRHKITKRGQNVTFRCDPISEHNRLYWYRQTLGQGPEFLTYFQNEAQLEKSRLLSDRFSAERPKGSFSTLEIQRTEQGDSAMYLCASSLALDRGNEQFFGPGTRLTVL.